Reported below is one T cell receptor (beta chain). No antigen is known for it. These data originate in a study of cytomegalovirus exposure and HLA in healthy donors. Though nominally healthy at sampling, donors likely had unrecorded immune exposures. General observations from the study: A later analysis found most CMV-associated TCR beta chains apparently HLA-restricted. The study listed under 200 cytomegalovirus-associated TCR beta chains. Specificity of a few CMV-associated chains for CMV antigens was verified in vitro.

PCR involved 60 Vbeta and 13 Jbeta primers. Sequencing was performed with immunoSEQ multiplex PCR; in TCRdb, only in-frame clones are kept and a portion is missing. The profile covers approximately 130,000 clones, with 81% appearing a single time and less than 2.5% taken by the ten largest. The TCR originated in a woman aged 40-49 years in good health and CMV-seronegative. Sequencing used PBMCs.

CDR3 protein: CASSSGGSSYNEQFF. CDR3 nucleotide sequence: TGTGCCAGTAGTAGCGGGGGGAGCTCCTACAATGAGCAGTTCTTC. The chain employs TRBV19 and TRBJ2-1; 8 nucleotides line up with TRBD2. This CDR3 contains 15 residues. J gave up 0 bases and V 4 bases, and 2 bases lay outside the gene matches. From germline, CDR1 is LNHDA and CDR2 SQIVND (reference sequence). The complete variable domain, with remaining parts taken from reference TRBV19 and TRBJ2-1, reads DGGITQSPKYLFRKEGQNVTLSCEQNLNHDAMYWYRQDPGQGLRLIYYSQIVNDFQKGDIAEGYSVSREKKESFPLTVTSAQKNPTAFYLCASSSGGSSYNEQFFGPGTRLTVL.